The 19 T cell receptor beta chains reported below all come from one sample, sequenced in a study of cytomegalovirus exposure and HLA in healthy donors. The protocol was immunoSEQ multiplex PCR, while the TCRdb copy is restricted to in-frame clones and leaves out a portion. The sample holds about 330,000 clones; roughly 88% are singletons and the top ten take roughly 0.8%. The sample comprised PBMCs. Receptors originate from a woman aged 18-29 years in good health and CMV-seronegative.

This clone was observed a single time. The J gene is TRBJ2-1, the V gene TRBV29-1; possibly TRBD1 for D (6 bases). Germline-derived CDR1 and CDR2 are SQVTM and ANQGSEA. The CDR3 runs to 14 residues. Trimming pared 6 bases from V and 0 bases from J, leaving 12 bases between. CDR3 region: CSVWTDSSYNEQFF. CDR3 bases: TGCAGCGTCTGGACAGACAGCTCCTACAATGAGCAGTTCTTC.

J is TRBJ2-3 and V is TRBV2; 7 nucleotides match TRBD1. J was trimmed by 0 bases and V by 7 bases; bases with no gene match: 7. This CDR3 has 15 amino acids. CDR1 is SNHLY, CDR2 FYNNEI, per germline. The CDR3 nucleotides are TGTGCCAGCACTCCGGACAGGAGCAGCACAGATACGCAGTATTTT. Encoded protein: CASTPDRSSTDTQYF.

The chain has TRBV5-1 and TRBJ2-5; D possibly corresponds to TRBD1 (7 bases). The CDR3 totals 15 residues. Germline lookup yields CDR1 SGHRS and CDR2 YFSETQ. Trimming took 1 base from V and 1 from J, leaving 11 bases between them. CDR3 protein: CASSLPQGGQETQYF. The CDR3 region has the DNA TGCGCCAGCAGCTTGCCCCAGGGGGGCCAAGAGACCCAGTACTTC.

A single count supports this clone. V usage is TRBV18 and J usage is TRBJ2-7; 12 bases fit TRBD1. CDR1 KGHSH and CDR2 LQKENI come from the germline V gene. The junction had 11 bases not matched to a gene; V was cut back by 3 bases and J by 11 bases. CDR3 size: 15 residues. The CDR3 DNA sequence: TGTGCCAGCTCACCCACGGGACAGGGGGCCGGAACAAAGTACTTC. Its protein product is CASSPTGQGAGTKYF. The full variable domain, completed using reference TRBV18 and TRBJ2-7, is NAGVMQNPRHLVRRRGQEARLRCSPMKGHSHVYWYRQLPEEGLKFMVYLQKENIIDESGMPKERFSAEFPKEGPSILRIQQVVRGDSAAYFCASSPTGQGAGTKYFGPGTRLTVT.

This clone was recorded many times. V is TRBV7-8 and J is TRBJ1-1, with D tentatively TRBD1 (5 bases). The V and J ends lost 5 bases and 11 bases respectively, with 18 bases between them. Germline V CDR1 and CDR2: SGHVS, FQNEAQ. The CDR3 is made up of 13 amino acids. The CDR3 DNA is TGTGCCAGCAGCCCTACCCCAGGGAATGAGGCTTTCTTT. Its protein is CASSPTPGNEAFF.

The rearrangement uses TRBV7-2 and TRBJ2-5; weak D call: TRBD2 (6 bases). V was cut by 1 base and J by 5 bases, with 8 bases left in between. Looked up from germline, CDR1 is SGHTA and CDR2 is FQGNSA. This CDR3 region has 13 residues. CDR3 in amino acids: CASSLGGGETQYF. The CDR3 bases are TGTGCCAGCAGCTTAGGCGGAGGGGAGACCCAGTACTTC. Full variable domain (remainder filled in from reference TRBV7-2 and TRBJ2-5): GAGVSQSPSNKVTEKGKDVELRCDPISGHTALYWYRQSLGQGLEFLIYFQGNSAPDKSGLPSDRFSAERTGGSVSTLTIQRTQQEDSAVYLCASSLGGGETQYFGPGTRLLVL.

The chain combines TRBV5-1 with TRBJ2-7, with 15 bases matching TRBD2. The CDR3 spans 18 residues. V lost 4 bases to trimming and J lost 4 bases; unmatched junction nucleotides: 12. The germline V gene has CDR1 SGHRS and CDR2 YFSETQ. In DNA form, the CDR3 reads TGCGCCAGCAGCCCTGGACTAGCGGGAGGGCCAATCATATACGAGCAGTACTTC. Amino acids: CASSPGLAGGPIIYEQYF.

The V call is TRBV7-2, the J call TRBJ2-7, with TRBD1 matching 11 bases. After removal of 4 bases from V and 3 bases from J, the junction contained 2 bases not matched to a gene. The CDR3 spans 14 residues. CDR1 and CDR2 from the germline V gene are SGHTA and FQGNSA. CDR3 sequence (DNA): TGTGCCAGCAGCTGGACAGGGGGCTACTACGAGCAGTACTTC. As protein: CASSWTGGYYEQYF. Full variable domain (outside the CDR3, taken from reference TRBV7-2 and TRBJ2-7): GAGVSQSPSNKVTEKGKDVELRCDPISGHTALYWYRQSLGQGLEFLIYFQGNSAPDKSGLPSDRFSAERTGGSVSTLTIQRTQQEDSAVYLCASSWTGGYYEQYFGPGTRLTVT.

This clone was counted only a few times. The chain carries TRBV18 and TRBJ1-5; D is perhaps TRBD1 (6 bases). The germline V and J ends were trimmed by 3 bases and 0 bases, with 9 bases remaining between them. The CDR3 sequence is 15 residues long. Germline assignment: CDR1 KGHSH and CDR2 LQKENI. The chain's CDR3 is CASSPSGDSNQPQHF. The CDR3 DNA reads as TGTGCCAGCTCACCCTCAGGGGATAGCAATCAGCCCCAGCATTTT. Using reference TRBV18 and TRBJ1-5 for the parts outside the CDR3, the full variable domain is NAGVMQNPRHLVRRRGQEARLRCSPMKGHSHVYWYRQLPEEGLKFMVYLQKENIIDESGMPKERFSAEFPKEGPSILRIQQVVRGDSAAYFCASSPSGDSNQPQHFGDGTRLSIL.

A word on this clone: Other DNA sequences in the same sample also yield this CDR3. This chain connects TRBV18 to TRBJ1-1; the D is unclear. The CDR3 consists of 13 residues. CDR1 KGHSH and CDR2 LQKENI come from the germline V gene. Trimming took 2 bases from V and 1 from J, leaving 5 bases between them. The CDR3 here is CASSPTGNTEAFF. The CDR3 DNA follows: TGTGCCAGCTCACCAACGGGGAACACTGAAGCTTTCTTT.

This chain uses TRBV27 with TRBJ2-1, with 8 nucleotides matching TRBD2. The CDR3 has 14 residues. Trimming cost V 7 bases and J 0 bases; bases outside gene matches: 2. Germline V CDR1 and CDR2: MNHEY, SMNVEV (reference sequence). The CDR3 here is CASKRESSYNEQFF. CDR3 in DNA: TGTGCCAGCAAGCGGGAGAGCTCCTACAATGAGCAGTTCTTC.

V is TRBV5-8 and J is TRBJ2-7, with 8 bases matching TRBD2. The CDR3 runs to 15 residues. Germline V gives CDR1 SGHTS, CDR2 YDEGEE. Trimming cost V 0 bases and J 6 bases; bases outside gene matches: 8. The CDR3 sequence is CASSLAAGGPSEQYF. The CDR3 DNA sequence: TGTGCCAGCAGCTTGGCGGCGGGAGGCCCTTCCGAGCAGTACTTC.

The chain recombines TRBV18 with TRBJ2-7, with D possibly matching TRBD1 (7 bases). Trimming left V 3 bases short and J 0 bases short, with 15 bases between. Germline values: CDR1 KGHSH, CDR2 LQKENI. The CDR3 extends over 16 amino acids. The CDR3 DNA sequence: TGTGCCAGCTCACCTTTGGAGGGACAGAGCTCCTACGAGCAGTACTTC. Translation: CASSPLEGQSSYEQYF.

J is TRBJ1-1 and V is TRBV23-1; D gene unclear. TRBV23-1 is annotated as an ORF whose role is uncertain. The CDR3 is 14 residues long. Trimming shortened V by 0 bases and J by 5 bases, and 10 bases separated the two germline ends. CDR3 loop: CASSQSVGNTEAFF. CDR3 DNA: TGCGCCAGCAGTCAATCGGTCGGGAATACTGAAGCTTTCTTT.

The chain links TRBV6-5 to TRBJ2-5; tentative D call: TRBD2 (5 bases). Trimming left V 0 bases short and J 5 bases short, with 10 bases between. In germline, CDR1 is MNHEY, CDR2 SVGAGI. This CDR3 comprises 14 residues. In DNA form, the CDR3 reads TGTGCCAGCAGTTACTCGCGGGTTGCGGAGACCCAGTACTTC. Amino acid sequence: CASSYSRVAETQYF.

The chain combines TRBV19 with TRBJ2-3, with a tentative D call TRBD2 (6 bases). This CDR3 comprises 13 residues. V was pared by 6 bases and J by 2 bases, with 9 bases between. Per germline, CDR1 LNHDA and CDR2 SQIVND (reference sequence). CDR3 nucleotide sequence: TGTGCCAGTAGACTAGCTACCACAGATACGCAGTATTTT. Translated, it gives CASRLATTDTQYF.

The chain employs TRBV29-1 and TRBJ2-1; a weak D match, TRBD1 (5 bases). Trimming took off 4 bases at V and 0 bases at J, with 10 bases between the two ends. The CDR3 loop spans 14 amino acids. Germline V gives CDR1 SQVTM, CDR2 ANQGSEA. The CDR3 protein is CSVVRGSSYNEQFF. CDR3 DNA: TGCAGCGTTGTTAGGGGTAGCTCCTACAATGAGCAGTTCTTC.

This sequence joins TRBV4-2 and TRBJ2-7, with TRBD1 identical over 8 bases. V lost 0 bases to trimming and J lost 3 bases; unmatched junction nucleotides: 4. This CDR3 region has 15 residues. Germline lookup yields CDR1 LGHNA and CDR2 YNFKEQ. The CDR3 DNA follows: TGTGCCAGCAGCCAAGATCAGGGGGCAGGCTACGAGCAGTACTTC. Translating it yields CASSQDQGAGYEQYF.

The chain links TRBV25-1 to TRBJ2-3; 10 bases are a match to TRBD2. With V trimmed by 7 bases and J by 0 bases, 4 bases remained unmatched. The V gene's germline CDR1 is MGHDK and CDR2 SYGVNS. This CDR3 region has 15 residues. CDR3 region: CASTPTSGSTDTQYF. CDR3 bases: TGTGCCAGCACCCCGACTAGCGGGAGCACAGATACGCAGTATTTT.